This T cell receptor beta chain derives from a study of blood T cell repertoires in COVID-19. Produced via immunoSEQ multiplex PCR; TCRdb's table is partial and in-frame only. In the table there are 60,000 to 70,000 clones, approximately 86% of which are singletons. This clonotype was obtained from a woman of 80 years or more with active COVID-19. Sequencing was carried out using peripheral blood.

The CDR3 region is CASSLVGTWDGYTF. CDR3 nucleotides: TGTGCCAGCAGCTTGGTCGGGACATGGGATGGCTACACCTTC. The J gene is TRBJ1-2, the V gene TRBV5-4, with D possibly matching TRBD1 (6 bases). CDR3 length equals 14 residues. V was cut by 0 bases and J by 6 bases, with 12 bases left in between. Germline values: CDR1 SGHNT, CDR2 YYREEE (reference sequence).